Shown below are 26 T cell receptor beta chains from a single sample sequenced in a study of neoadjuvant anti-PD-1 for oral cavity cancer. Assay: immunoSEQ multiplex PCR; the TCRdb copy retains only in-frame clones and omits some. The sample holds fewer than 20,000 clones, 67% seen once. The sample consisted of PBMCs, taken before nivolumab (anti-PD-1) treatment. The receptors shown here come from a person aged 40-85 years with oral cavity squamous cell carcinoma.

V gene TRBV10-2 combines with J gene TRBJ2-2; 8 bases line up with TRBD2. Germline CDR1 is WSHSY and CDR2 is SAAADI. The CDR3 spans 14 residues. The J segment lost 1 base and the V segment lost 9 bases, leaving 4 bases of the junction unmatched. The CDR3 region has the DNA TGCGCCAGGGCCCGGGAGGGGAACACCGGGGAGCTGTTTTTT. Its translation is CARAREGNTGELFF.

The chain links TRBV2 to TRBJ2-7, with D perhaps TRBD2 (5 bases). V was clipped by 6 bases and J by 0 bases, with 6 bases between them. Germline V gene data show CDR1 as SNHLY and CDR2 as FYNNEI. The CDR3 totals 12 residues. This CDR3 is CASSGLSYEQYF. The CDR3 coding sequence is TGTGCCAGCAGCGGACTCTCCTACGAGCAGTACTTC. The full variable domain, in which reference TRBV2 and TRBJ2-7 provide the parts outside the CDR3, is EPEVTQTPSHQVTQMGQEVILRCVPISNHLYFYWYRQILGQKVEFLVSFYNNEISEKSEIFDDQFSVERPDGSNFTLKIRSTKLEDSAMYFCASSGLSYEQYFGPGTRLTVT.

This clone was recorded a few times. The rearrangement uses TRBV6-5 and TRBJ1-5; D unresolved. CDR3 length: 15 residues. CDR1 is MNHEY and CDR2 is SVGAGI in the germline V gene. V was pared by 6 bases and J by 0 bases, with 12 bases between. CDR3 nucleotide sequence: TGTGCCAGCAGCCGAAGTTGGGATAGCAATCAGCCCCAGCATTTT. Translated: CASSRSWDSNQPQHF.

This rearrangement joins TRBV6-1 to TRBJ2-1, with 7 bases lining up with TRBD1. This CDR3 spans 15 amino acids. The V gene end was trimmed by 6 bases and the J gene end by 6 bases; junction bases not matched to a gene: 11. The V gene's germline CDR1 is MNHNS and CDR2 SASEGT. CDR3 loop: CASRFARQGSNEQFF. CDR3 sequence (DNA): TGTGCCAGCAGATTCGCCCGACAGGGTTCCAATGAGCAGTTCTTC.

The chain has TRBV6-6 and TRBJ2-3, with D tentatively TRBD2 (5 bases). V was trimmed by 6 bases and J by 4 bases, leaving 14 bases between them. In germline, CDR1 is MNHNY, CDR2 SVGAGI (reference sequence). This CDR3 region has 14 residues. CDR3: CASRSADGADTQYF. The CDR3, as DNA: TGTGCCAGCAGGTCAGCGGACGGAGCAGATACGCAGTATTTT.

This clone was seen a few times. The chain employs TRBV6-5 and TRBJ2-7; possibly TRBD1 for D (6 bases). Trimming cost V 5 bases and J 6 bases, with 14 bases left between them. Germline V gene sequence: CDR1 MNHEY, CDR2 SVGAGI. The CDR3 has 13 residues. The CDR3 region has the DNA TGTGCCAGCAGTGCTTACACAGGGCTCGAGCAGTACTTC. Residues: CASSAYTGLEQYF.

The chain uses TRBV5-1 and TRBJ1-4; a possible D gene is TRBD1 (5 bases). CDR1 and CDR2 from the germline V gene are SGHRS and YFSETQ. The V end lost 0 bases, the J end lost 5 bases, and 11 bases lay between the germline ends. This CDR3 contains 15 residues. The CDR3 DNA is TGCGCCAGCAGCTTGGCCACGGGGGGGAATGAAAAACTGTTTTTT. Translation: CASSLATGGNEKLFF.

The V and J genes are TRBV6-5 and TRBJ2-1; D is ambiguous. CDR3 size: 13 residues. V lost 2 bases, J lost 0 bases, and 2 bases lay in between. Germline loops: CDR1 MNHEY, CDR2 SVGAGI. CDR3 amino acids: CASSYDSYNEQFF. DNA for the CDR3: TGTGCCAGCAGTTACGACTCCTACAATGAGCAGTTCTTC.

The chain links TRBV27 to TRBJ2-7; 13 bases agree with TRBD2. The V gene end was trimmed by 6 bases and the J gene end by 3 bases; junction bases not matched to a gene: 17. Germline values: CDR1 MNHEY, CDR2 SMNVEV (reference sequence). This CDR3 contains 19 residues. CDR3 nucleotide sequence: TGTGCCAGCAGCCCCGACCGATCAACTAGCGGGAGGGTTGTCTACGAGCAGTACTTC. Protein sequence: CASSPDRSTSGRVVYEQYF.

The chain uses TRBV10-3 and TRBJ1-2, with TRBD1 matching 7 bases. The germline CDR1 and CDR2 sequences are ENHRY and SYGVKD. This CDR3 is built from 13 residues. Trimming at V came to 6 bases and at J to 3 bases, leaving 4 bases not matched to a gene. CDR3 region: CAISNTGDYGYTF. CDR3 coding DNA: TGTGCCATCAGCAATACAGGGGACTATGGCTACACCTTC.

The rearrangement joins TRBV14 to TRBJ2-7; TRBD1 matches at 11 bases. This CDR3 has 14 residues. Per germline, CDR1 SGHDN and CDR2 FVKESK. V was clipped by 8 bases and J by 3 bases; unmatched bases: 6. The CDR3 sequence: CASLSGTGGYEQYF. The CDR3 nucleotides read TGTGCCAGCCTCTCCGGGACAGGGGGCTACGAGCAGTACTTC.

The chain is built from TRBV7-8 and TRBJ1-2, with TRBD1 identical over 7 bases. The CDR3 is 15 amino acids. CDR1 is SGHVS, CDR2 FQNEAQ, per germline. V lost 8 bases to trimming and J lost 4 bases; unmatched junction nucleotides: 13. The CDR3 DNA reads as TGTGCCAGCGGAGTCCCGACAGGGCTGTTCTATGGCTACACCTTC. Its protein is CASGVPTGLFYGYTF.

The V call is TRBV5-1, the J call TRBJ2-7, with D perhaps TRBD2 (6 bases). V shed 4 bases and J shed 3 bases, with 14 bases lying between them. Germline CDR1 SGHRS, CDR2 YFSETQ. The CDR3 is 14 amino acids. The CDR3 loop reads CASSRDFTRYEQYF. The CDR3 DNA reads as TGCGCCAGCAGCAGGGACTTTACGCGCTACGAGCAGTACTTC. The whole variable domain, remainder taken from reference TRBV5-1 and TRBJ2-7, is KAGVTQTPRYLIKTRGQQVTLSCSPISGHRSVSWYQQTPGQGLQFLFEYFSETQRNKGNFPGRFSGRQFSNSRSEMNVSTLELGDSALYLCASSRDFTRYEQYFGPGTRLTVT.

This chain uses TRBV5-1 with TRBJ2-5, with 9 bases fitting TRBD2. The CDR3 runs 16 residues. CDR1 is SGHRS and CDR2 is YFSETQ in the germline V gene. With 4 bases clipped from V and 2 bases from J, the junction kept 9 bases outside the gene matches. For the CDR3, the DNA is TGCGCCAGCAGCGACTGGGGAGCGGGGGGACAAGAGACCCAGTACTTC. Translating gives CASSDWGAGGQETQYF.

The genes are TRBV10-3 and TRBJ1-1, with unresolved D. The CDR3 totals 12 residues. V shed 2 bases and J shed 5 bases, with 6 bases lying between them. Germline V gives CDR1 ENHRY, CDR2 SYGVKD. The DNA of the CDR3 is TGTGCCATCAGTGAGGGTTGGACTGAAGCTTTCTTT. It codes for CAISEGWTEAFF.

This clone has only a few counts. The chain employs TRBV5-1 and TRBJ2-7; D is uncertain. The CDR3 runs 14 residues. Trimming took 0 bases from V and 6 from J, leaving 13 bases between them. Germline loops: CDR1 SGHRS, CDR2 YFSETQ. The CDR3 here is CASSLDSGKGEQYF. The CDR3 nucleotides are TGCGCCAGCAGCTTGGATTCAGGCAAGGGCGAGCAGTACTTC.

The rearrangement uses TRBV5-4 and TRBJ1-1; the D gene is possibly TRBD1 (5 bases). Trimming pared 0 bases from V and 4 bases from J, leaving 13 bases between. This CDR3 has 15 amino acids. CDR1 SGHNT and CDR2 YYREEE come from the germline V gene (reference sequence). DNA of the CDR3: TGTGCCAGCAGCTTGGGGGCAGGGATCGCCACTGAAGCTTTCTTT. Translating gives CASSLGAGIATEAFF.

In this sample, this clone turned up a few times. The chain is built from TRBV27 and TRBJ2-1, with TRBD2 identical over 8 bases. The CDR3 contains 11 residues. Germline values: CDR1 MNHEY, CDR2 SMNVEV (reference sequence). The CDR3 DNA reads as TGTACCACCGGGACTAGGCATGAGCAGTTCTTC. It translates to CTTGTRHEQFF.

V and J are TRBV30 and TRBJ2-5; 7 bases map to TRBD2. CDR1 and CDR2 from the germline V gene are GTSNPN and SVGIG (reference sequence). There are 13 residues in the CDR3. Trimming cost V 0 bases and J 4 bases; bases outside gene matches: 2. The CDR3 sequence: CAWSVRGGETQYF. CDR3 DNA: TGTGCCTGGAGTGTACGCGGGGGAGAGACCCAGTACTTC. The full variable domain, with the rest looked up from reference TRBV30 and TRBJ2-5, is SQTIHQWPATLVQPVGSPLSLECTVEGTSNPNLYWYRQAAGRGLQLLFYSVGIGQISSEVPQNLSASRPQDRQFILSSKKLLLSDSGFYLCAWSVRGGETQYFGPGTRLLVL.

This chain links TRBV6-1 with TRBJ1-1, with a weak D call TRBD1 (6 bases). The CDR3 contains 14 residues. V was trimmed by 5 bases and J by 2 bases, leaving 12 bases between them. The germline gives CDR1 MNHNS, CDR2 SASEGT. The CDR3 sequence: CASSRAGVNTEAFF. The DNA of the CDR3 is TGTGCCAGCAGTCGGGCAGGGGTTAACACTGAAGCTTTCTTT.

This clone was seen a handful of times. The chain is built from TRBV19 and TRBJ1-5; weak D call: TRBD1 (5 bases). This CDR3 is built from 14 residues. Looked up from germline, CDR1 is LNHDA and CDR2 is SQIVND (reference sequence). CDR3 loop: CLVRPRDSNQPQHF. DNA of the CDR3: TGTTTAGTCCGCCCCAGGGATAGCAATCAGCCCCAGCATTTT.

The chain carries TRBV6-5 and TRBJ1-3; D is unresolved. Per the germline V gene, CDR1 is MNHEY and CDR2 is SVGAGI. V was clipped by 0 bases and J by 8 bases, with 17 bases between them. CDR3 length equals 16 residues. DNA for the CDR3: TGTGCCAGCAGTTACTCTCGCCGGACCCCCCTCTACACCATATATTTT. Translation: CASSYSRRTPLYTIYF.

The chain employs TRBV2 and TRBJ1-1; D gene unclear. The CDR3 extends over 13 amino acids. Germline CDR1 and CDR2: SNHLY and FYNNEI. The V and J ends lost 4 bases and 1 base respectively, with 7 bases between them. The CDR3 nucleotides read TGTGCCAGCAGTGTGTTATCGAACACTGAAGCTTTCTTT. As protein: CASSVLSNTEAFF.

This rearrangement joins TRBV4-1 to TRBJ2-1; perhaps TRBD2 as D (5 bases). The CDR3 spans 16 residues. V was clipped by 5 bases and J by 0 bases, with 14 bases between them. The germline CDR1 and CDR2 sequences are MGHRA and YSYEKL. CDR3 bases: TGCGCCAGCAGCGAATTTTCCGGACTCTCCTACAATGAGCAGTTCTTC. Translation gives CASSEFSGLSYNEQFF.

This chain's CDR3 is CASSELLGGNTIYF. CDR3 sequence (DNA): TGTGCCAGCAGTGAACTCTTGGGAGGAAACACCATATATTTT. The rearrangement links TRBV6-1 to TRBJ1-3; D is ambiguous. The CDR3 extends over 14 amino acids. Germline assignment: CDR1 MNHNS and CDR2 SASEGT. V was pared by 2 bases and J by 4 bases, with 9 bases between.

The chain links TRBV9 to TRBJ2-1, with 11 bases aligning to TRBD2. Trimming cost V 3 bases and J 4 bases; bases outside gene matches: 6. The CDR3 runs to 16 residues. The germline CDR1 and CDR2 sequences are SGDLS and YYNGEE. CDR3 in amino acids: CASSASGRRLYNEQFF. The CDR3 region has the DNA TGTGCCAGCAGCGCTAGCGGGAGGCGACTTTACAATGAGCAGTTCTTC.